The 30 T cell receptor beta chains in this list originate from one sample, sequenced in a study of cytomegalovirus exposure and HLA in healthy donors. The PCR employed 60 Vbeta primers together with 13 Jbeta primers. Sequencing used immunoSEQ multiplex PCR; TCRdb keeps in-frame clones, though not all of them. This table has 160,000 or so clones, around 80% appearing once. The material sequenced was PBMCs. These receptors originate from a man in his forties in good health and CMV-seronegative.

This rearrangement joins TRBV18 to TRBJ1-4; D perhaps matches TRBD1 (5 bases). The CDR3 has 14 residues. Between the trimmed V and J ends, which lost 0 bases and 6 bases, there was a span of 8 bases. Germline V gene sequence: CDR1 KGHSH, CDR2 LQKENI. CDR3 DNA: TGTGCCAGCTCACCACCCCCGGGGGATGAAAAACTGTTTTTT. It yields the protein CASSPPPGDEKLFF.

The rearrangement uses TRBV4-3 and TRBJ2-5, with TRBD1 matching 7 bases. The end of the DNA aligns better with TRBJ2-7, so the J call may be wrong. The CDR3 extends over 15 amino acids. In germline, CDR1 is LGHNA, CDR2 YSLEER. The CDR3 DNA follows: TGCGCCAGCAGCCAAGATCGGGACAGTCCCTACGAGCAGTACTTC. It yields the protein CASSQDRDSPYEQYF.

J is TRBJ1-3 and V is TRBV4-1; 8 nucleotides align to TRBD1. With V trimmed by 3 bases and J by 2 bases, 6 bases remained unmatched. Looked up from germline, CDR1 is MGHRA and CDR2 is YSYEKL. The CDR3 is made up of 16 amino acids. CDR3 protein: CASSHPTGDPGNTIYF. The CDR3 nucleotides read TGCGCCAGCAGCCACCCGACAGGGGATCCTGGAAACACCATATATTTT.

The chain recombines TRBV28 with TRBJ1-1; D is unclear. The V gene lost 0 bases and the J gene lost 1 base, with 6 bases spanning the gap. The CDR3 is made up of 14 amino acids. Germline V gene lookup returns CDR1 MDHEN and CDR2 SYDVKM. The CDR3 is CASSLWRENTEAFF. For the CDR3, the DNA is TGTGCCAGCAGTTTATGGCGGGAGAACACTGAAGCTTTCTTT.

For this clone: Other DNA sequences in the sample encode the same CDR3. CDR3 residues: CASSVGLAGTTDTQYF. CDR3 bases: TGTGCCAGCAGCGTCGGACTAGCGGGGACCACAGATACGCAGTATTTT. J is TRBJ2-3 and V is TRBV9; 12 bases line up with TRBD2. The CDR3 is made up of 16 amino acids. V lost 2 bases and J lost 2; bases outside the gene matches: 3. Germline-derived CDR1 and CDR2 are SGDLS and YYNGEE.

Note on this clone: The germline gene is not matched at one end of the junction; a read error may be the cause. The same CDR3 is also encoded by other DNA sequences in this sample. The genes are TRBV5-4 and TRBJ2-5, with TRBD2 matching 9 bases. Germline values: CDR1 SGHNT, CDR2 YYREEE (reference sequence). CDR3 length equals 14 residues. CDR3 sequence: CASSLPSGVETQYF. The CDR3 DNA follows: TGTGCTAGCAGCTTACCTAGCGGGGTTGAGACCCAGTACTTC.

The chain joins TRBV10-1 to TRBJ2-2, with 7 bases aligning to TRBD2. The J segment lost 7 bases and the V segment lost 1 base, leaving 18 bases of the junction unmatched. CDR1 and CDR2 (germline): WNHNN, SYGVQD (reference sequence). This CDR3 is 19 amino acids long. The CDR3 protein is CASSEFPSAGEGFGGELFF. The CDR3 bases are TGCGCCAGCAGTGAGTTCCCCTCGGCGGGAGAGGGATTTGGCGGGGAGCTGTTTTTT.

This clone was recorded once. V usage is TRBV2 and J usage is TRBJ2-1; tentatively, D is TRBD2 (5 bases). This CDR3 is 11 amino acids long. V lost 6 bases and J 9 bases, leaving 9 bases between the germline ends. Germline V gene data show CDR1 as SNHLY and CDR2 as FYNNEI. For the CDR3, the DNA is TGTGCCAGCAGAGGACTTCTTGAGCAGTTCTTC. As protein: CASRGLLEQFF.

The rearrangement uses TRBV28 and TRBJ1-5; no clear D. Germline CDR1 and CDR2: MDHEN and SYDVKM. Between the trimmed V and J ends, which lost 4 bases and 1 base, there was a span of 11 bases. The CDR3 extends over 15 amino acids. The CDR3 nucleotides are TGTGCCAGCAGTTCCCAGCGGGCAAGCAATCAGCCCCAGCATTTT. The encoded protein is CASSSQRASNQPQHF.

The chain joins TRBV4-3 to TRBJ2-3, with 7 bases lining up with TRBD1. The CDR3 contains 13 residues. Germline CDR1 LGHNA, CDR2 YSLEER. V was clipped by 4 bases and J by 4 bases; unmatched bases: 2. The CDR3 reads CASSLQGADTQYF. The CDR3 DNA reads TGCGCCAGCAGCCTCCAGGGGGCAGATACGCAGTATTTT.

This clone has more than one count but fewer than ten. The J gene is TRBJ2-5, the V gene TRBV10-3, with D perhaps TRBD1 (6 bases). This CDR3 is 13 amino acids long. Germline values: CDR1 ENHRY, CDR2 SYGVKD. With 4 bases removed from V and 1 base from J, the gap between germline ends came to 7 bases. The CDR3, as DNA: TGTGCCATCAGTGGACAGGCCCAAGAGACCCAGTACTTC. Translation gives CAISGQAQETQYF.

The chain recombines TRBV4-1 with TRBJ1-2; 10 positions match TRBD1. The CDR3 consists of 15 residues. Looked up from germline, CDR1 is MGHRA and CDR2 is YSYEKL. V was pared by 4 bases and J by 5 bases, with 7 bases of the junction left unmatched. The CDR3 sequence is CASSLGQGDYYGYTF. The CDR3 region has the DNA TGCGCCAGCAGCCTTGGACAGGGGGATTATTATGGCTACACCTTC.

The rearrangement uses TRBV6-1 and TRBJ2-7; TRBD1 aligns across 8 bases. The V gene's germline CDR1 is MNHNS and CDR2 SASEGT. This CDR3 region has 15 residues. V lost 2 bases, J lost 1 base, and 4 bases stayed unmatched. In DNA form, the CDR3 reads TGTGCCAGCAGTGAACAGGGGGCCCAATCCTACGAGCAGTACTTC. Protein product: CASSEQGAQSYEQYF.

The rearrangement uses TRBV9 and TRBJ2-1, with 11 bases aligning to TRBD1. The CDR3 length is 16 residues. Germline V lookup: CDR1 SGDLS, CDR2 YYNGEE. V shed 3 bases, J shed 7 bases, and the junction held 9 bases outside the gene matches. For the CDR3, the DNA is TGTGCCAGCAGCGGCCGACCGGGGACAGGGGGAAATGAGCAGTTCTTC. Residues: CASSGRPGTGGNEQFF.

The chain combines TRBV6-5 with TRBJ1-2; possible D gene TRBD1, 6 bases. Trimming stripped 0 bases from V and 2 bases from J, with 13 bases between. The CDR3 length is 16 residues. Germline lookup yields CDR1 MNHEY and CDR2 SVGAGI. CDR3 region: CASSYSSGTFNYGYTF. Here the CDR3 DNA reads TGTGCCAGCAGTTACTCGTCTGGGACATTCAACTATGGCTACACCTTC.

This clone turned up a few times. The chain uses TRBV18 and TRBJ2-5; possibly TRBD1 for D (6 bases). The CDR3 runs to 14 residues. CDR1 KGHSH and CDR2 LQKENI come from the germline V gene. The germline V and J ends were trimmed by 3 bases and 1 base, with 9 bases remaining between them. CDR3 sequence: CASSPDSPQETQYF. The CDR3 DNA reads TGTGCCAGCTCACCGGACAGCCCCCAAGAGACCCAGTACTTC.

The V gene is TRBV27, the J gene TRBJ2-7; 7 positions match TRBD1. After removal of 5 bases from V and 2 bases from J, the junction contained 9 bases not matched to a gene. The CDR3 length is 15 residues. Germline assignment: CDR1 MNHEY and CDR2 SMNVEV (reference sequence). The CDR3 reads CASSPWDSGTYEQYF. As DNA, the CDR3 is TGTGCCAGCAGTCCCTGGGACAGCGGCACCTACGAGCAGTACTTC.

The chain carries TRBV6-5 and TRBJ2-5, with D possibly being TRBD2 (5 bases). Trimming pared 7 bases from V and 5 bases from J, leaving 14 bases between. Germline V gives CDR1 MNHEY, CDR2 SVGAGI. The length of the CDR3 is 13 residues. The DNA of the CDR3 is TGTGCCAGCAAAGGGAGTGGTTGGGAGACCCAGTACTTC. Amino acid sequence: CASKGSGWETQYF.

This chain joins TRBV19 and TRBJ1-2, with 9 bases fitting TRBD1. Germline values: CDR1 LNHDA, CDR2 SQIVND (reference sequence). CDR3 length equals 15 residues. Losses at the gene ends were 5 bases for V and 7 bases for J; bases not matched to a gene: 11. In nucleotides, the CDR3 is TGTGCCAGTAGTCTACGGACAGGGGAGATTTCTGGCTACACCTTC. Encoded protein: CASSLRTGEISGYTF.

V usage is TRBV7-9 and J usage is TRBJ1-3, with D unclear. Trimming took off 3 bases at V and 9 bases at J, with 12 bases between the two ends. The CDR3 totals 13 residues. Germline values: CDR1 SEHNR, CDR2 FQNEAQ (reference sequence). The CDR3 loop reads CASSFPLSGTIYF. The DNA of the CDR3 is TGTGCCAGCAGCTTTCCTCTCTCGGGCACCATATATTTT.

This clone came up once. The chain uses TRBV21-1 and TRBJ1-5; the table's D gene call, TRBD1, was not cross checked with the DNA. TRBV21-1 is described as a pseudogene. This CDR3 is 16 amino acids long. CDR3 in amino acids: CASSRRGLNSNQPQHF. The DNA of the CDR3 is TGTGCCAGCAGCAGGAGGGGGCTTAATAGCAATCAGCCCCAGCATTTT.

The V call is TRBV29-1, the J call TRBJ2-3; TRBD2 matches 13 bases. Per germline, CDR1 SQVTM and CDR2 ANQGSEA. CDR3 length equals 15 residues. V lost 7 bases, J lost 1 base, and 5 bases stayed unmatched. Written as DNA, the CDR3 is TGCAGCGCCGGGGGACTAGCGGGGCGCACAGATACGCAGTATTTT. This translates into CSAGGLAGRTDTQYF.

This clone came up a few times. The chain has TRBV18 and TRBJ1-1; the match to TRBD1 covers 10 bases. Germline V gene data show CDR1 as KGHSH and CDR2 as LQKENI. Unmatched junction bases numbered 7, after V lost 6 bases and J lost 3 bases. The CDR3 loop spans 15 amino acids. As DNA, the CDR3 is TGTGCCAGCTCGACCAGACAGGGGGCCTACACTGAAGCTTTCTTT. Translation gives CASSTRQGAYTEAFF.

The CDR3 coding sequence is TGTGCCAGCAAGCAGGTCCTGAACACTGAAGCTTTCTTT. This sequence encodes CASKQVLNTEAFF. The chain couples TRBV27 to TRBJ1-1; D call uncertain. Germline assignment: CDR1 MNHEY and CDR2 SMNVEV (reference sequence). CDR3 length equals 13 residues. V gave up 7 bases and J gave up 0 bases, with 9 bases separating them.

This clone occurred a few times. V and J are TRBV4-1 and TRBJ2-1; weak D call: TRBD2 (5 bases). Between the trimmed V and J ends, which lost 0 bases and 0 bases, there was a span of 15 bases. CDR1 and CDR2 from the germline V gene are MGHRA and YSYEKL. The CDR3 extends over 18 amino acids. The CDR3 DNA is TGCGCCAGCAGCCAAGAAGCCAGAGGGTACCCCTCCTACAATGAGCAGTTCTTC. Amino acid sequence: CASSQEARGYPSYNEQFF.

V usage is TRBV19 and J usage is TRBJ2-1, with 8 bases lining up with TRBD2. From germline, CDR1 is LNHDA and CDR2 SQIVND (reference sequence). CDR3 length: 14 residues. Germline trimming cut 7 bases from V and 4 bases from J; bases unmatched to any gene: 6. Here the CDR3 reads CASTSAGVYNEQFF. The DNA of the CDR3 is TGTGCCAGTACATCAGCGGGAGTATACAATGAGCAGTTCTTC.

This chain joins TRBV6-1 and TRBJ2-7; 13 bases fit TRBD2. The germline gives CDR1 MNHNS, CDR2 SASEGT. Unmatched junction bases numbered 3, after V lost 6 bases and J lost 4 bases. This CDR3 region has 14 residues. For the CDR3, the DNA is TGTGCCAGCAGCACTAGCGGGAGGGATTACGAGCAGTACTTC. Translation: CASSTSGRDYEQYF.

The chain is built from TRBV29-1 and TRBJ1-2; 8 positions match TRBD1. With 3 bases clipped from V and 11 bases from J, the junction kept 14 bases outside the gene matches. The CDR3 has 14 residues. Germline loops: CDR1 SQVTM, CDR2 ANQGSEA. The CDR3 DNA reads as TGCAGCGTTGACGGGCAGGGGGCGACTACCGTTTACACCTTC. This gives the protein CSVDGQGATTVYTF.

This clone appeared a single time. The V call is TRBV7-2, the J call TRBJ1-1; possibly TRBD1 for D (5 bases). Germline CDR1 SGHTA, CDR2 FQGNSA. This CDR3 region has 14 residues. Trimming took 6 bases from V and 1 from J, leaving 12 bases between them. The CDR3 region is CASSWDWGNTEAFF. Here the CDR3 DNA reads TGTGCCAGCAGTTGGGACTGGGGGAACACTGAAGCTTTCTTT.

V is TRBV7-9 and J is TRBJ2-5, with 7 bases identical to TRBD2. The junction had 7 bases not matched to a gene; V was cut back by 5 bases and J by 4 bases. CDR1 is SEHNR and CDR2 is FQNEAQ in the germline V gene (reference sequence). This CDR3 contains 14 residues. DNA for the CDR3: TGTGCCAGCAGCCCACCGGGGGGAGGAGAGACCCAGTACTTC. Protein product: CASSPPGGGETQYF.